This T cell receptor (beta chain) appears in the sequencing data of a study of OX40 agonist ivuxolimab in advanced cancers. The CDR3 loop spans 16 amino acids. CDR1 is LGHNA, CDR2 YSLEER, per germline. Trimming pared 0 bases from V and 0 bases from J, leaving 9 bases between. Measured with immunoSEQ multiplex PCR; TCRdb has only the in-frame clones, and not every one. Of about 80,000 clones listed, 90% to 95% are singletons. Sequencing was performed on CD4+ or CD8+ T cells sorted from blood, taken in a trial of the OX40 agonist ivuxolimab. The gene calls are TRBV4-3 and TRBJ2-1; TRBD2 might be the D (5 bases). This sequence was found in an adult with an advanced solid tumor such as melanoma, head and neck, liver or kidney cancer. CDR3 loop: CASSQDGLSSYNEQFF. Here the CDR3 DNA reads TGCGCCAGCAGCCAAGATGGACTTAGCTCCTACAATGAGCAGTTCTTC.